What follows is one T cell receptor (beta chain) and its context. Its target is not known. The investigators split CD4+ cells into a CD45RA+ naive subset and a CD45RA-negative memory subset. These data come from a study of shared clonotypes between healthy human individuals. At the level of the study: Donors, aged 18 to 49, were a couple of women and three men. CD4 naive cells filled three plates per donor, CD4 memory three, CD8 naive two and CD8 memory one.

TCRdb's table, derived via immunoSEQ multiplex PCR, lists solely in-frame clones and lacks some. The sample comprises 730,000 or so clones, 60% to 80% of which are singletons, and about 1.7% rests with the top ten. Study-level results: Tissues were not sampled, only blood, and their repertoires likely differ.

With 5 bases removed from V and 1 base from J, the gap between germline ends came to 9 bases. This CDR3 is built from 14 residues. The germline V gene encodes CDR1 LNHDA and CDR2 SQIVND (reference sequence). This chain links TRBV19 with TRBJ1-5; D is uncertain. This TCR derives from a woman aged 25 to 39 in good health. Input material: memory CD4+ T cells sorted from blood. As for subset: CD45RA-negative fraction. The CDR3 sequence is CASSRQESNQPQHF. CDR3 DNA sequence: TGTGCCAGTAGTCGGCAGGAGAGCAATCAGCCCCAGCATTTT. The full variable domain, rest sourced from reference TRBV19 and TRBJ1-5, is DGGITQSPKYLFRKEGQNVTLSCEQNLNHDAMYWYRQDPGQGLRLIYYSQIVNDFQKGDIAEGYSVSREKKESFPLTVTSAQKNPTAFYLCASSRQESNQPQHFGDGTRLSIL.